Presented here are 30 T cell receptor beta chains from one specimen sequenced in a study of brain T cells in children with intractable seizures. Documented time point: blood from clinic visit 5 months post-surgery; TSC patient then seizure free. Some clones are missing from TCRdb's copy, which holds only in-frame ones; the method was immunoSEQ multiplex PCR. The sample includes about 350,000 clones, approximately 93% of them seen just once. Source: peripheral blood, taken less than 6 months after surgery. The source is a boy in the first two years of life with tuberous sclerosis and intractable seizures.

This clone is a singleton in its sample. CDR3 amino acids: CATSDLQGDEQFF. Here the CDR3 DNA reads TGTGCCACCAGTGATCTACAGGGGGATGAGCAGTTCTTC. The rearrangement joins TRBV24-1 to TRBJ2-1, with TRBD1 matching 8 bases. The CDR3 runs to 13 residues. Germline lookup yields CDR1 KGHDR and CDR2 SFDVKD. Losses at the gene ends were 3 bases for V and 8 bases for J; bases not matched to a gene: 2.

The chain has TRBV7-8 and TRBJ2-1; D ambiguous. CDR1 is SGHVS, CDR2 FQNEAQ, per germline. The length of the CDR3 is 16 residues. Trimming took off 4 bases at V and 4 bases at J, with 17 bases between the two ends. CDR3 DNA sequence: TGTGCCAGCAGCTCACTTGGACCGAGATTGTACAATGAGCAGTTCTTC. This gives the protein CASSSLGPRLYNEQFF.

The chain links TRBV2 to TRBJ1-2, with TRBD1 matching 8 bases. Germline V gene sequence: CDR1 SNHLY, CDR2 FYNNEI. This CDR3 is built from 15 residues. The V and J ends lost 10 bases and 2 bases, in that order; junction bases with no gene match: 12. CDR3: CAIIHPRGRNYGYTF. CDR3 in DNA: TGTGCCATCATACACCCCAGGGGGCGGAACTATGGCTACACCTTC. The variable domain in full, completed from reference TRBV2 and TRBJ1-2, reads EPEVTQTPSHQVTQMGQEVILRCVPISNHLYFYWYRQILGQKVEFLVSFYNNEISEKSEIFDDQFSVERPDGSNFTLKIRSTKLEDSAMYFCAIIHPRGRNYGYTFGSGTRLTVV.

The chain recombines TRBV6-1 with TRBJ2-5, with 10 positions matching TRBD1. The germline CDR1 and CDR2 sequences are MNHNS and SASEGT. CDR3 size: 20 residues. After removal of 3 bases from V and 11 bases from J, the junction contained 27 bases not matched to a gene. In nucleotides, the CDR3 is TGTGCCAGCAGTGAGAGAGGGACAGGGGCCAATATCGGACTAGCCGCGGTACAGTACTTC. Its protein is CASSERGTGANIGLAAVQYF.

The chain uses TRBV19 and TRBJ2-1; perhaps TRBD1 as D (5 bases). Germline V lookup: CDR1 LNHDA, CDR2 SQIVND (reference sequence). The V end was cut by 5 bases, the J end by 2 bases, with 13 bases between. The CDR3 loop spans 15 amino acids. In nucleotides, the CDR3 is TGTGCCAGTAGTCGATCTGGGGCACCCTACAATGAGCAGTTCTTC. This codes for CASSRSGAPYNEQFF.

Concerning this clone itself: The junction differs from germline at one of its ends, possibly a read error. V is TRBV5-3 and J is TRBJ2-7; D not certain. TRBV5-3 has ORF status, its function being uncertain. The CDR3 is made up of 13 amino acids. In DNA form, the CDR3 reads TGTGCCAGAAGCCCGATTCCCCCGTACGGGCAGTACTTC. It codes for CARSPIPPYGQYF.

With regard to this clone: Different DNA sequences within this sample yield the same CDR3. The chain employs TRBV3-1 (or the pseudogene TRBV3-2) and TRBJ2-4; D is uncertain. V lost 1 base and J 5 bases, leaving 3 bases between the germline ends. CDR1 and CDR2 from the germline V gene are LGHDT and YNNKEL (reference sequence). The CDR3 has 12 residues. CDR3 region: CASSQGENIQYF. The CDR3 bases are TGTGCCAGCAGCCAAGGCGAAAACATTCAGTACTTC.

CDR3 sequence reads: CASSLMGYGTVVYEQFF. The CDR3 nucleotides are TGTGCCAGCAGTCTGATGGGTTACGGGACCGTTGTGTATGAGCAGTTCTTC. J is TRBJ2-1 and V is TRBV27, with D perhaps given as TRBD1 or TRBD2 (5 bases each). Trimming pared 5 bases from V and 8 bases from J, leaving 25 bases between. Germline CDR1 and CDR2: MNHEY and SMNVEV (reference sequence). CDR3 length equals 17 residues.

The chain recombines TRBV9 with TRBJ2-5; D tentatively reads TRBD1 or TRBD2 (5 bases each). Trimming shortened V by 3 bases and J by 4 bases, and 13 bases separated the two germline ends. Germline values: CDR1 SGDLS, CDR2 YYNGEE. The CDR3 is 14 amino acids. The CDR3 nucleotides are TGTGCCAGCAGCGGGCCGGGGCTCGCAGAGACCCAGTACTTC. As protein: CASSGPGLAETQYF.

CDR3 bases: TGTGCCAGCAGCAACGGGGGTTCTTTAGCCTGTACTGGCGAGCAGTACTTC. It yields the protein CASSNGGSLACTGEQYF. The rearrangement uses TRBV21-1 and TRBJ2-7; TRBD2 is taken as the D call from the table, unchecked against the DNA. TRBV21-1 is noted as a pseudogene. This CDR3 is built from 17 residues.

The chain links TRBV6-2 or TRBV6-3 to TRBJ2-7, with 7 nucleotides matching TRBD1. The CDR3 contains 17 residues. CDR1 and CDR2 (germline): MNHEY, SVGEGT. After removal of 2 bases from V and 3 bases from J, the junction contained 13 bases not matched to a gene. CDR3 nucleotides: TGTGCCAGCAGTTACCGGGATAGACAGGGATCCCTCTACGAGCAGTACTTC. This gives the protein CASSYRDRQGSLYEQYF.

The chain links TRBV29-1 to TRBJ1-2; a possible D gene is TRBD1 (5 bases). Germline CDR1 and CDR2: SQVTM and ANQGSEA. The CDR3 runs to 14 residues. The ends were cut back, 4 bases at V and 4 bases at J, with 16 bases in the middle. The CDR3 reads CSVAGDPGAYGYTF. CDR3 sequence (DNA): TGCAGCGTTGCGGGGGACCCCGGGGCCTATGGCTACACCTTC.

This rearrangement joins TRBV20-1 to TRBJ1-2, with TRBD1 matching 7 bases. J was trimmed by 6 bases and V by 4 bases; bases with no gene match: 2. This CDR3 is 11 amino acids long. Germline V CDR1 and CDR2: DFQATT, SNEGSKA (reference sequence). The CDR3 sequence: CSATTGNGYTF. CDR3 sequence (DNA): TGCAGTGCTACGACAGGGAATGGCTACACCTTC.

The table lists this clone with a few counts. The chain recombines TRBV28 with TRBJ1-5; D is unclear. The CDR3 is 10 amino acids. Germline assignment: CDR1 MDHEN and CDR2 SYDVKM. The V and J ends lost 5 bases and 7 bases respectively, with 3 bases between them. CDR3 amino acids: CASSTQPQHF. The CDR3 nucleotides read TGTGCCAGCAGTACACAGCCCCAGCATTTT.

The CDR3 region is CASSLRQVLSNQPQHF. CDR3 in DNA: TGTGCCAGCAGTTTAAGACAGGTGCTTAGCAATCAGCCCCAGCATTTT. This chain links TRBV28 with TRBJ1-5, with D tentatively TRBD1 (6 bases). The CDR3 totals 16 residues. Trimming removed 2 bases at V and 0 bases at J, with 11 bases between. Looked up from germline, CDR1 is MDHEN and CDR2 is SYDVKM.

Written as DNA, the CDR3 is TGTGCCAGCAGCGTATATTCAGGGGACTACGAGCAGTACTTC. Translation gives CASSVYSGDYEQYF. This chain joins TRBV9 and TRBJ2-7; tentative D call: TRBD1 (6 bases). The CDR3 is 14 residues long. The germline gives CDR1 SGDLS, CDR2 YYNGEE. Deletions cut 1 base from V and 3 bases from J, with 11 bases between.

The chain is built from TRBV2 and TRBJ1-2; perhaps TRBD1 as D (5 bases). Trimming left V 6 bases short and J 8 bases short, with 16 bases between. The CDR3 sequence is 13 residues long. From germline, CDR1 is SNHLY and CDR2 FYNNEI. CDR3 loop: CASRPQGGVGYTF. DNA of the CDR3: TGTGCCAGCAGGCCCCAGGGCGGGGTGGGCTACACCTTC.

The chain joins TRBV6-5 to TRBJ1-1; D gene ambiguous. CDR1 is MNHEY and CDR2 is SVGAGI in the germline V gene. The CDR3 spans 13 residues. Trimming cost V 2 bases and J 3 bases, with 7 bases left between them. The CDR3 sequence: CASSYRVDTEAFF. CDR3 nucleotides: TGTGCCAGCAGTTACCGGGTAGACACTGAAGCTTTCTTT.

This chain links TRBV12-5 with TRBJ2-3; D perhaps matches TRBD2 (6 bases). Germline V gene lookup returns CDR1 LGHNT and CDR2 FRNRAP. V was clipped by 5 bases and J by 4 bases, with 10 bases between them. This CDR3 contains 13 residues. For the CDR3, the DNA is TGTGCTAGTGGTACCGGAGGGGCAGATACGCAGTATTTT. Residues: CASGTGGADTQYF.

The V call is TRBV2, the J call TRBJ1-1; D not certain. The CDR3 has 13 residues. In germline, CDR1 is SNHLY, CDR2 FYNNEI. Trimming stripped 5 bases from V and 1 base from J, with 8 bases between. This chain's CDR3 is CASSWTGNTEAFF. The CDR3 nucleotides read TGTGCCAGCAGTTGGACGGGGAACACTGAAGCTTTCTTT.

V and J are TRBV21-1 and TRBJ1-1; the DNA was not compared with TRBD1, the D call given in the table. TRBV21-1 is termed a pseudogene. There are 15 residues in the CDR3. This CDR3 reads CASSGQGKMNTEAFF. Written as DNA, the CDR3 is TGTGCCAGCAGTGGACAGGGTAAAATGAACACTGAAGCTTTCTTT.

V is TRBV13 and J is TRBJ2-1, with D perhaps matching TRBD1 or TRBD2 (5 bases each). This CDR3 has 17 residues. Germline V gene data show CDR1 as PRHDT and CDR2 as FYEKMQ (reference sequence). Deletions cut 5 bases from V and 5 bases from J, with 22 bases between. This chain's CDR3 is CASSPQGVPLSHNEQFF. The CDR3 nucleotides read TGTGCCAGCAGCCCCCAGGGAGTCCCGCTGAGCCACAATGAGCAGTTCTTC.

This chain joins TRBV5-1 and TRBJ2-1, with 9 positions matching TRBD2. From germline, CDR1 is SGHRS and CDR2 YFSETQ. Trimming took 4 bases from V and 6 from J; bases not matched to a gene: 20. The CDR3 spans 19 residues. Here the CDR3 reads CASSTGRGREAIYGNEQFF. CDR3 nucleotide sequence: TGCGCCAGCAGCACGGGTCGCGGGAGGGAGGCAATATATGGCAATGAGCAGTTCTTC.

This chain joins TRBV27 and TRBJ1-1; a possible D gene is TRBD1 (6 bases). This CDR3 is 13 amino acids long. The germline CDR1 and CDR2 sequences are MNHEY and SMNVEV (reference sequence). The ends were cut back, 5 bases at V and 9 bases at J, with 16 bases in the middle. This CDR3 reads CASSTEQGGKAFF. DNA of the CDR3: TGTGCCAGCAGTACAGAACAGGGCGGCAAAGCTTTCTTT.

V gene TRBV5-4 combines with J gene TRBJ2-1, with TRBD2 as a possible D gene (6 bases). The CDR3 totals 16 residues. The germline CDR1 and CDR2 sequences are SGHNT and YYREEE (reference sequence). With 2 bases removed from V and 1 base from J, the gap between germline ends came to 13 bases. CDR3 in amino acids: CASSLSGRASYNEQFF. The CDR3 DNA sequence: TGTGCCAGCAGCTTAAGCGGGCGGGCATCCTACAATGAGCAGTTCTTC.

This rearrangement joins TRBV6-5 to TRBJ2-2; D gene unclear. Germline CDR1 MNHEY, CDR2 SVGAGI. The CDR3 runs 14 residues. V was trimmed by 0 bases and J by 5 bases, leaving 7 bases between them. Here the CDR3 DNA reads TGTGCCAGCAGTTACTCGAAGACAACCGGGGAGCTGTTTTTT. Translating it yields CASSYSKTTGELFF.

The chain uses TRBV25-1 and TRBJ2-1; D ambiguous. Germline V gives CDR1 MGHDK, CDR2 SYGVNS. V dropped 2 bases and J dropped 12 bases, with 11 bases sitting between them. The CDR3 sequence is 12 residues long. The CDR3 nucleotides read TGTGCCAGCAGTGAAGTGGGCCGCCGGCAGTTCTTC. Translation gives CASSEVGRRQFF.

The V and J genes are TRBV4-2 and TRBJ2-7; 9 bases are a match to TRBD2. Germline CDR1 LGHNA, CDR2 YNFKEQ. After removal of 0 bases from V and 3 bases from J, the junction contained 12 bases not matched to a gene. The CDR3 sequence is 18 residues long. DNA for the CDR3: TGTGCCAGCAGCCAAGATGGAGGCCCAGCGGGGGGAAACTACGAGCAGTACTTC. Residues: CASSQDGGPAGGNYEQYF.

V is TRBV9 and J is TRBJ2-7; D gene ambiguous. Germline V gene data show CDR1 as SGDLS and CDR2 as YYNGEE. V gave up 9 bases and J gave up 0 bases, with 13 bases separating them. This CDR3 has 13 amino acids. The CDR3 sequence: CANPDGFSYEQYF. CDR3 DNA: TGTGCCAACCCGGACGGCTTCTCCTACGAGCAGTACTTC.

The chain employs TRBV6-4 and TRBJ2-1, with 7 bases aligning to TRBD2. J lost 0 bases, V lost 0 bases, and 5 bases had no gene match. Per the germline V gene, CDR1 is MRHNA and CDR2 is SNTAGT. The CDR3 loop spans 17 amino acids. The CDR3 region has the DNA TGTGCCAGCAGTGACTCCTCCGGGACTACCTCCTACAATGAGCAGTTCTTC. It specifies CASSDSSGTTSYNEQFF.